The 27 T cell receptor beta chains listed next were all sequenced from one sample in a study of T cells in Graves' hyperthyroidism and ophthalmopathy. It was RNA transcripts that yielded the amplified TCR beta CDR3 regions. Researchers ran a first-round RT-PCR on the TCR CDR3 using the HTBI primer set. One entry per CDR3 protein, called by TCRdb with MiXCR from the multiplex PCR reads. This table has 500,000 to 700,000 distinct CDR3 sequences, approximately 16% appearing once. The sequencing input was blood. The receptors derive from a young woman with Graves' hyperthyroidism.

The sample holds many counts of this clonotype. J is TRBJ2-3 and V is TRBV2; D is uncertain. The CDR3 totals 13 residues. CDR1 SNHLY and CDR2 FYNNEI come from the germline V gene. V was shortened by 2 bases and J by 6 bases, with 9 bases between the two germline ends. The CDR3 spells CASSELRWDTQYF. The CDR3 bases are TGTGCCAGCAGTGAACTCCGTTGGGATACGCAGTATTTT.

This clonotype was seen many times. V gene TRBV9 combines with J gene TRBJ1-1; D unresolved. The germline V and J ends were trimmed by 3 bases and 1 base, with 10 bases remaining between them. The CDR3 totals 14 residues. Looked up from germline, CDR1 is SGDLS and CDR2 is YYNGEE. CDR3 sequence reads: CASSGNPANTEAFF. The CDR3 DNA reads TGTGCCAGCAGCGGAAATCCTGCGAACACTGAAGCTTTCTTT.

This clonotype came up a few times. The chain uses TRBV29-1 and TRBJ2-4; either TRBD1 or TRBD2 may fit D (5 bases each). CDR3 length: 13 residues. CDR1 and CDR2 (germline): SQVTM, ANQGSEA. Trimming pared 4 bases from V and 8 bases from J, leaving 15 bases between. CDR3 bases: TGCAGCGTTGCCCCCAAGGGGCGGGACATTCAGTACTTC. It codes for CSVAPKGRDIQYF.

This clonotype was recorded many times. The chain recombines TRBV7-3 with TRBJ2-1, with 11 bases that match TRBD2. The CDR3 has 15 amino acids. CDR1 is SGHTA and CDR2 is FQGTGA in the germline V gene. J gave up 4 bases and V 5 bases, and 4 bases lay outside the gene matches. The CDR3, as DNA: TGTGCCAGCAGCCCGGGACTAGCGGATTACAATGAGCAGTTCTTC. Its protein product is CASSPGLADYNEQFF.

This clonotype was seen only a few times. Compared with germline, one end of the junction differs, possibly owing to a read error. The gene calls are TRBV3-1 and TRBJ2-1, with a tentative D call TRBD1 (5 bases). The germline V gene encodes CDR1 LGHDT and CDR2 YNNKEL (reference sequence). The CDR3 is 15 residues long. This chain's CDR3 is CASSQEGAIYNEQLF. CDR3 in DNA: TGTGCCAGCAGCCAAGAAGGGGCCATTTACAATGAGCAGCTCTTC.

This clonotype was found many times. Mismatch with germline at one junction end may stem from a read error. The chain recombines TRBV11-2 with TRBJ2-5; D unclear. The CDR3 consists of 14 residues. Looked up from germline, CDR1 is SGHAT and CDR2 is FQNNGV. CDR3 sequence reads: CASNLVRTQETQYF. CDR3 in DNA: TGTGCCAGCAACTTAGTGCGCACTCAAGAGACCCAGTACTTC.

The CDR3 reads CAGGRAAGGPYEQYF. CDR3 in DNA: TGTGCCGGGGGGCGAGCAGCGGGAGGGCCCTACGAGCAGTACTTC. The J gene is TRBJ2-7, the V gene TRBV28; 10 nucleotides align to TRBD2. The CDR3 sequence is 15 residues long. Per germline, CDR1 MDHEN and CDR2 SYDVKM. The V and J ends lost 11 bases and 2 bases, in that order; junction bases with no gene match: 12.

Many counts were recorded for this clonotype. The DNA of the CDR3 is TGCAGTGCGGAGTCCCGGGACTGGACCTACGAGCAGTACTTC. Translating it yields CSAESRDWTYEQYF. The rearrangement joins TRBV20-1 to TRBJ2-7, with D perhaps matching TRBD2 (6 bases). Trimming removed 6 bases from V and 2 bases from J, with 17 bases in between. This CDR3 has 14 amino acids. CDR1 and CDR2 (germline): DFQATT, SNEGSKA (reference sequence).

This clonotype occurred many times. The chain's CDR3 is CASSQGLAGDAPYEQYF. The CDR3 DNA follows: TGTGCCAGCAGCCAGGGACTAGCGGGAGATGCGCCCTACGAGCAGTACTTC. J is TRBJ2-7 and V is TRBV3-1, with TRBD2 matching 14 bases. The germline V gene has CDR1 LGHDT and CDR2 YNNKEL (reference sequence). Trimming took 3 bases from V and 2 from J; bases not matched to a gene: 6. The CDR3 totals 17 residues.

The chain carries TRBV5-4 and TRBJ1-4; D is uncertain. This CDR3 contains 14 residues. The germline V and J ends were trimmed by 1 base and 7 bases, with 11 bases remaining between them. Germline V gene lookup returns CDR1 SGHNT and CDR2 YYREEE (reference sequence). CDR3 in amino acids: CASSLMRDAEKLFF. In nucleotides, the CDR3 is TGTGCCAGCAGCTTGATGAGGGATGCTGAAAAACTGTTTTTT. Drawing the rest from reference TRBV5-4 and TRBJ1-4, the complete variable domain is ETGVTQSPTHLIKTRGQQVTLRCSSQSGHNTVSWYQQALGQGPQFIFQYYREEENGRGNFPPRFSGLQFPNYSSELNVNALELDDSALYLCASSLMRDAEKLFFGSGTQLSVL.

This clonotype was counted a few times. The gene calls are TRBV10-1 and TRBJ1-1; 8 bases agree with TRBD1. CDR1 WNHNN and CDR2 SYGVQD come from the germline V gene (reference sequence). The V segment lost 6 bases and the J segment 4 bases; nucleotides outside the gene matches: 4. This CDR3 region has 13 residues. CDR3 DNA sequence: TGCGCCAGCAGCAGGGGGCCGGGCACTGAAGCTTTCTTT. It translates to CASSRGPGTEAFF.

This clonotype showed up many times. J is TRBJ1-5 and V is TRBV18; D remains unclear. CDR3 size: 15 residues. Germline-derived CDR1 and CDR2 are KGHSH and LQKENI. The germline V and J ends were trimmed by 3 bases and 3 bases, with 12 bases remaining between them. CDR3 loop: CASSPSRQFNQPQHF. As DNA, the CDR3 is TGTGCCAGCTCACCGAGTCGTCAGTTCAATCAGCCCCAGCATTTT.

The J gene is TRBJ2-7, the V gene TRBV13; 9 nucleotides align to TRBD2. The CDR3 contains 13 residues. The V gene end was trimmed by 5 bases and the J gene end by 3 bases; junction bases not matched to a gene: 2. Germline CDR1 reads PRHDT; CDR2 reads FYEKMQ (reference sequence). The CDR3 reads CASSRTSVYEQYF. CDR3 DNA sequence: TGTGCCAGCAGCAGGACTAGCGTCTACGAGCAGTACTTC.

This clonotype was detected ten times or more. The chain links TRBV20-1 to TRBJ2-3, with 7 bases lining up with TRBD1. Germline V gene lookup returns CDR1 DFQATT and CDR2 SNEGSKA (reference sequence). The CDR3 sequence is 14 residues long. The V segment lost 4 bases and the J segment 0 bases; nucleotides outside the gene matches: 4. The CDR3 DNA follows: TGCAGTGCTAACAGGGGATCTAGCACAGATACGCAGTATTTT. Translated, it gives CSANRGSSTDTQYF.

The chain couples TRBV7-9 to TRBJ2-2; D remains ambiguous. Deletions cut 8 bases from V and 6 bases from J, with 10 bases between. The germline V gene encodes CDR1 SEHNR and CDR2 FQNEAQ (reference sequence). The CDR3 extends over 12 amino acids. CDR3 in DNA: TGTGCCAGCTCCTTTGGTTCCGGGGAGCTGTTTTTT. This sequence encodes CASSFGSGELFF.

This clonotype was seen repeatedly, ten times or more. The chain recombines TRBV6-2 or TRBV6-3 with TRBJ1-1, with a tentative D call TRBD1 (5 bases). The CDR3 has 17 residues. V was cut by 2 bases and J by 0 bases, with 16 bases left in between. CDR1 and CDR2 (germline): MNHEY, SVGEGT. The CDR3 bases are TGTGCCAGCAGTTACGGCGGGCAGGGATACATGAACACTGAAGCTTTCTTT. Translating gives CASSYGGQGYMNTEAFF.

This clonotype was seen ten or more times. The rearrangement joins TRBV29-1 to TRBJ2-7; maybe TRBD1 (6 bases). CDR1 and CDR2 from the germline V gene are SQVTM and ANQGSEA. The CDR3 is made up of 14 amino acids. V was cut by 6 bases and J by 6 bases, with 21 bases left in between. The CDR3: CSVREGHHSGEQYF. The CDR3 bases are TGCAGCGTGAGAGAGGGACACCATTCCGGCGAGCAGTACTTC.

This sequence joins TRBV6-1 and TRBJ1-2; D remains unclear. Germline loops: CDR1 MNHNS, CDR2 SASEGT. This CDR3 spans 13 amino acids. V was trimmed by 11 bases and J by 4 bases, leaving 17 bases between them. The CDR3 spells CAGRPTDVYGYTF. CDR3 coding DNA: TGTGCCGGACGACCGACGGATGTCTATGGCTACACCTTC.

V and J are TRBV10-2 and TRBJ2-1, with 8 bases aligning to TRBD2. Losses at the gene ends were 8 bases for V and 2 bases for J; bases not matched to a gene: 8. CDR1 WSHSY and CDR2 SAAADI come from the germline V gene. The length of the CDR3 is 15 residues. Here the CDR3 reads CASQYGRAPYNEQFF. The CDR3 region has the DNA TGCGCCAGCCAATACGGGAGGGCCCCCTACAATGAGCAGTTCTTC.

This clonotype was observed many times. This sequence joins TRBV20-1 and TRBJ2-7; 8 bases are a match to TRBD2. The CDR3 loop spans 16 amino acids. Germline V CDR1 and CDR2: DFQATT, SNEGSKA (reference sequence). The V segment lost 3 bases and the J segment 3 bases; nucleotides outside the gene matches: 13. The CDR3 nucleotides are TGCAGTGCTAGGGAAGCAAGCGGGAGAGGAGACTACGAGCAGTACTTC. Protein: CSAREASGRGDYEQYF.

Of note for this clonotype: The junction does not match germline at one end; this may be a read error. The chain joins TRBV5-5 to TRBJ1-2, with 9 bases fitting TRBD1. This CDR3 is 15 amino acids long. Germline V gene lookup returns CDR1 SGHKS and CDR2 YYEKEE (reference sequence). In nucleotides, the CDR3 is TGTGCCAGCAGCGCATCCGGGACAGGGAATATTGGCTACATCTTC. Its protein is CASSASGTGNIGYIF.

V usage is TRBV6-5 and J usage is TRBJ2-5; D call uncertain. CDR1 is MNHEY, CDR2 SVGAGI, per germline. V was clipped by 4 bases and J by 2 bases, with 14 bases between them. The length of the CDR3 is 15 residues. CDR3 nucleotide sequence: TGTGCCAGCAGTTGGCGGTCCACTGCGCAAGAGACCCAGTACTTC. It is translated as CASSWRSTAQETQYF.

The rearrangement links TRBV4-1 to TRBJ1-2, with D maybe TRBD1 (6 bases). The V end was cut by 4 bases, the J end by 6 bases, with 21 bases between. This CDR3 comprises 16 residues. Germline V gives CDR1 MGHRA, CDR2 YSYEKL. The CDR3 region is CASSRLPGGGEDGYTF. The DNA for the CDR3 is TGCGCCAGCAGCCGCCTACCGGGCGGGGGCGAGGATGGCTACACCTTC.

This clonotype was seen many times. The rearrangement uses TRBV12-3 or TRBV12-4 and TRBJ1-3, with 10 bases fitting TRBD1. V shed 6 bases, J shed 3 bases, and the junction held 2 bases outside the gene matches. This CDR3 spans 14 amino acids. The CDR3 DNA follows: TGTGCCAGCAGGGGACAGGGGATTGGAAACACCATATATTTT. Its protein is CASRGQGIGNTIYF.

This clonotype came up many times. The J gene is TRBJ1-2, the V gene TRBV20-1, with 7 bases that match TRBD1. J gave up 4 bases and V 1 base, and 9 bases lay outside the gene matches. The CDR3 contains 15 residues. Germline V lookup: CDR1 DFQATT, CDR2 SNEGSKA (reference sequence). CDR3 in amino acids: CSARARGQRSYGYTF. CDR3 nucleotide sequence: TGCAGTGCTAGAGCTCGGGGACAGCGGTCCTATGGCTACACCTTC.

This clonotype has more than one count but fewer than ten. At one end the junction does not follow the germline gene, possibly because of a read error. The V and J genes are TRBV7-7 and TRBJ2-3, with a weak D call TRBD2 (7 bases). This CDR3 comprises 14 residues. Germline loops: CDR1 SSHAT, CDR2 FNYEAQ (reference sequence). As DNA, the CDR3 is TGTGCTAGCAGCTTCGGGGGGCGGGGAGATACGCAGTATTTT. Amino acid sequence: CASSFGGRGDTQYF. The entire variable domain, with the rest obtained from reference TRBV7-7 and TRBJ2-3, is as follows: GAGVSQSPRYKVTKRGQDVTLRCDPISSHATLYWYQQALGQGPEFLTYFNYEAQPDKSGLPSDRFSAERPEGSISTLTIQRTEQRDSAMYRCASSFGGRGDTQYFGPGTRLTVL.

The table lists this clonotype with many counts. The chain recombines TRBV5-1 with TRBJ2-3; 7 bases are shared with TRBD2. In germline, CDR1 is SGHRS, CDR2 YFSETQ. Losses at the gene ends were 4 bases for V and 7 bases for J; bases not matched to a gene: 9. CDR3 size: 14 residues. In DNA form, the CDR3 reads TGCGCCAGCAGCAGCGGGACTGGGTTTCATACGCAGTATTTT. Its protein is CASSSGTGFHTQYF.